The rows below give T cell receptor beta chains drawn from one sample of a study of T cell responses to AZD1222 COVID-19 vaccine. Repertoires were generated with immunoSEQ multiplex PCR, while TCRdb's copy carries only in-frame clones and drops some. The repertoire holds around 190,000 clones, 90% to 95% seen once, with 1.6% in the top ten. This specimen was peripheral blood, taken 28 days after the second AZD1222 dose. Source of these receptors: an adult who received the AZD1222 COVID-19 vaccine. Each CDR3 is given without its conserved first and last residue.

TRBV6-5	TRBJ1-5	13	ASNILKRSNQPQH
TRBV10-3	TRBJ2-2	12	AISEPKPPGELF
TRBV28	TRBJ2-1	14	ASSLLTSELSNEQF
TRBV5-4	TRBJ1-3	13	ASSPDPGEKNTIY
TRBV12-3/TRBV12-4	TRBJ1-1	9	ASRGYSEAF
TRBV23-1	TRBJ1-2	14	ASSQIKGHHRYGYT
TRBV3-1/TRBV3-2	TRBJ1-1	11	ASSRGQGPEAF
TRBV5-1	TRBJ1-1	9	ASKRGGEAF
TRBV7-3	TRBJ2-3	11	ASSSPPVDTQY
TRBV28	TRBJ1-5	12	ASSKDRADQPQH
TRBV5-1	TRBJ2-7	10	ASSLTGDEQY
TRBV21-1	TRBJ2-5	10	ARKRRGETQY
TRBV11-1	TRBJ1-5	12	ASSLGPVGQPQH
TRBV28	TRBJ1-5	14	ASSLRTGGSNQPQH
TRBV2	TRBJ2-1	12	ASSEGQGGNEQF
TRBV6-5	TRBJ1-5	12	ASSPTRGNQPQH
TRBV2	TRBJ2-1	14	ASSYLSSGGLGEQF
TRBV7-3	TRBJ1-1	11	ASSPVGNTEAF
TRBV28	TRBJ2-4	17	ASSLMGWGATRGKNIQY
TRBV7-3	TRBJ1-1	12	ASSLMGQGTEAF
TRBV19	TRBJ1-4	13	ASSSLKGAREKLF
TRBV5-6	TRBJ1-1	10	ASSAGRREAF
TRBV10-1	TRBJ1-4	11	ASSEAFREKLF
TRBV6-5	TRBJ1-5	12	ASSNGQGNQPQH
TRBV30	TRBJ2-7	14	AWSPGGEIGFYEQY
TRBV6-5	TRBJ1-1	13	ASSYEPGQATEAF
TRBV27	TRBJ2-7	14	ASSSLHGPRRREQY
TRBV9	TRBJ1-6	15	ASSENVGGRVNSPLH
TRBV7-9	TRBJ1-2	14	ASSLAGTEYYYGYT
TRBV28	TRBJ1-1	10	ASSKGGTEAF
TRBV7-2	TRBJ2-6	14	ASRLAGGSGANVLT
TRBV15	TRBJ1-4	15	ATSPRQYQSTNEKLF
TRBV6-2/TRBV6-3	TRBJ2-7	14	ASSYFYEQVRYEQY
TRBV4-2	TRBJ1-2	13	ASSQEDRFNYGYT
TRBV7-9	TRBJ2-7	12	ASSAPAGSYEQY
TRBV18	TRBJ1-2	13	ASSPGTGANYGYT
TRBV10-3	TRBJ1-2	11	AISAEGHYGYT
TRBV3-1/TRBV3-2	TRBJ2-7	15	ASSQGRGQGQMYEQY
TRBV30	TRBJ1-4	14	AWSFPTGLTNEKLF
TRBV4-2	TRBJ2-7	14	ASSQDESSGSNKQY
TRBV7-6	TRBJ2-2	13	ASSLGVPGTGELF
TRBV9	TRBJ1-2	12	ASSRRSQDGGYT
TRBV4-3	TRBJ1-2	12	ASSQKLGAYGYT
TRBV18	TRBJ1-1	13	ASSHSSIGATEAF
TRBV28	TRBJ2-3	17	ASRPPSPGLAGGGDTQY
TRBV7-8	TRBJ2-2	12	ASSLLSGNGELF
TRBV18	TRBJ2-3	13	ASSPSGQGTDTQY
TRBV6-6	TRBJ2-3	12	ASSGGLITDTQY
TRBV5-1	TRBJ2-2	13	ASPLLVLETGELF
TRBV2	TRBJ1-5	13	ASREQGVSNQPQH
TRBV6-2/TRBV6-3	TRBJ2-7	12	ASSYLGGSYEQY
TRBV27	TRBJ1-3	13	ASSLSGVSGNTIY